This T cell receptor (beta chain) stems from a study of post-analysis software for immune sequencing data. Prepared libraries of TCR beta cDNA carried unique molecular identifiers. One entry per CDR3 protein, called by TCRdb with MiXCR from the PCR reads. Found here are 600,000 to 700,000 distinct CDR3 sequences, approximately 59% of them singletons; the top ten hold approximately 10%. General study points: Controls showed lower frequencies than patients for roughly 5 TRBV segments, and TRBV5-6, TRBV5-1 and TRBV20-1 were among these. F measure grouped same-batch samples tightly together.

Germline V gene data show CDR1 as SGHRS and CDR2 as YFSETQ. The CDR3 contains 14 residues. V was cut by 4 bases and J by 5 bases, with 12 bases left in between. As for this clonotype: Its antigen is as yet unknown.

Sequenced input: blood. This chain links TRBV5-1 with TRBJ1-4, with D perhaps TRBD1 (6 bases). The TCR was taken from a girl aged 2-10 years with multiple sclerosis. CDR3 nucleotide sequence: TGCGCCAGCAGCCGGGACACAATGAATGAAAAACTGTTTTTT. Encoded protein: CASSRDTMNEKLFF.